This TCR beta chain was retrieved from a study of blood T cell repertoires in COVID-19. The CDR3 extends over 12 amino acids. V was clipped by 3 bases and J by 7 bases, with 11 bases between them. CDR1 and CDR2 from the germline V gene are SGHRS and YFSETQ. Using immunoSEQ multiplex PCR, the repertoire was profiled, and TCRdb retains in-frame clones only, with some absent. The repertoire holds tens of thousands of clones, with about 83% as singletons. The receptor was isolated from a woman aged 80 or over with acute or convalescent COVID-19. Specimen: peripheral blood. This chain uses TRBV5-1 with TRBJ2-7; D perhaps matches TRBD2 (6 bases). This CDR3 reads CASSWGDGEQYF. As DNA, the CDR3 is TGCGCCAGCAGCTGGGGGGACGGAGAGCAGTACTTC.